This T cell receptor (beta chain) was obtained from a study of CD8+CD57+ T cells in acquired aplastic anemia. The wider study: Isolated CD4+ and CD8+ cells, once sorted, yielded DNA averaging about 3.2 ug.

General study findings and limits: CD8+ Simpson's diversity in patients was not significantly different from that in controls. More than 25 was the count of CD8+ CDR3 sequences that patients shared with controls.

All patients picked for sequencing had shown, by flow cytometry, an expansion of CD8+CD57+ cells. Patients, without exception, had severe acquired aplastic anemia. The TCR beta profiling, which covered VDJ combination and CDR3 sequence, was carried out using genomic DNA as the template. Each CDR3 protein gets one entry after TCRdb re-called the reads with MiXCR. The sample yields 310,000 or so distinct CDR3 sequences, under 60% seen once. This clonotype was found many times. Antigen: not known. Trimming left V 7 bases short and J 6 bases short, with 15 bases between. The CDR3 consists of 13 residues. The germline V gene has CDR1 SQVTM and CDR2 ANQGSEA.

V and J are TRBV29-1 and TRBJ2-2; possible D gene TRBD2, 6 bases. The sequence was collected from a human donor with aplastic anemia. The specimen was sorted CD4+, CD8+, or CD8+CD57+ T cells (not recorded which) from PBMCs. The CDR3 loop is CSALIPGAGELFF. DNA for the CDR3: TGCAGCGCCCTTATCCCGGGAGCCGGGGAGCTGTTTTTT.